Below, one T cell receptor (beta chain) is given with its context. The CDR3 sequence is 15 residues long. Sequenced by immunoSEQ multiplex PCR; TCRdb stores in-frame clones only, minus some. The sample includes 2 million to 2.5 million clones, approximately 95% seen only once; the top ten take over 0.1%. These data belong to a study of shared clonotypes between healthy human individuals. V and J are TRBV21-1 and TRBJ2-5; TRBD1 is the table's D call, not checked against the DNA. TRBV21-1 is described as a pseudogene. This clonotype was obtained from a man between 18 and 29 years old in good health. Sequenced: naive CD4+ T cells sorted from blood. The subset denotes: CD45RA+ positively selected. This CDR3 is CASSKGSRGRETQYF. CDR3 nucleotides: TGTGCCAGCAGCAAAGGGTCCAGGGGGCGAGAGACCCAGTACTTC.